The 22 T cell receptor beta chains listed next were all sequenced from one sample in a study of radiotherapy plus CTLA-4 blockade in lung cancer. This table comes from immunoSEQ multiplex PCR, and its TCRdb copy is limited to in-frame clones, with some not included. The sample consists of some 73,000 clones, 84% of them appearing once. Specimen: peripheral blood, collected from a patient treated with radiotherapy plus ipilimumab. All receptors derive from a human donor with non-small cell lung cancer who had stable disease on radiotherapy plus ipilimumab.

This clone was detected only once. The gene calls are TRBV10-3 and TRBJ1-2; no firm D call. V was shortened by 6 bases and J by 2 bases, with 13 bases between the two germline ends. The CDR3 spans 14 residues. The V gene's germline CDR1 is ENHRY and CDR2 SYGVKD. Here the CDR3 reads CAISTEDHNYGYTF. The CDR3 DNA sequence: TGTGCCATCAGCACTGAGGACCACAACTATGGCTACACCTTC.

The chain combines TRBV5-6 with TRBJ1-6; weak D call: TRBD1 (6 bases). Germline V gives CDR1 SGHDT, CDR2 YYEEEE. The CDR3 consists of 15 residues. The ends were cut back, 0 bases at V and 6 bases at J, with 10 bases in the middle. This CDR3 reads CASSLGGLLNSPLHF. CDR3 DNA: TGTGCCAGCAGCTTGGGGGGGCTGCTTAATTCACCCCTCCACTTT.

This clone was counted only a few times. This chain connects TRBV6-1 to TRBJ2-3, with D tentatively TRBD1 or TRBD2 (5 bases each). CDR3 length: 13 amino acids. V was clipped by 4 bases and J by 6 bases, with 11 bases between them. Germline assignment: CDR1 MNHNS and CDR2 SASEGT. CDR3 region: CASSVGTPDTQYF. CDR3 DNA: TGTGCCAGCAGTGTCGGGACCCCGGATACGCAGTATTTT.

J is TRBJ2-6 and V is TRBV2; 7 bases agree with TRBD2. Germline loops: CDR1 SNHLY, CDR2 FYNNEI. CDR3 length equals 16 residues. Trimming removed 7 bases from V and 1 base from J; junction bases left unmatched: 7. CDR3 amino acids: CASNLGGRSGANVLTF. As DNA, the CDR3 is TGTGCCAGCAACCTGGGGGGGAGGTCTGGGGCCAACGTCCTGACTTTC. The full variable domain, its missing parts supplied by reference TRBV2 and TRBJ2-6, is EPEVTQTPSHQVTQMGQEVILRCVPISNHLYFYWYRQILGQKVEFLVSFYNNEISEKSEIFDDQFSVERPDGSNFTLKIRSTKLEDSAMYFCASNLGGRSGANVLTFGAGSRLTVL.

This rearrangement joins TRBV19 to TRBJ1-1; the match to TRBD1 covers 8 bases. This CDR3 has 15 residues. Germline V gives CDR1 LNHDA, CDR2 SQIVND (reference sequence). Losses at the gene ends were 7 bases for V and 2 bases for J; bases not matched to a gene: 9. CDR3 sequence: CASNGQGGGNTEAFF. The CDR3 DNA reads TGTGCCAGTAACGGACAGGGTGGAGGAAACACTGAAGCTTTCTTT. Looking up the rest from reference TRBV19 and TRBJ1-1 gives the full variable domain: DGGITQSPKYLFRKEGQNVTLSCEQNLNHDAMYWYRQDPGQGLRLIYYSQIVNDFQKGDIAEGYSVSREKKESFPLTVTSAQKNPTAFYLCASNGQGGGNTEAFFGQGTRLTVV.

The chain carries TRBV11-2 and TRBJ1-5; D unresolved. This CDR3 is 15 amino acids long. The germline V gene has CDR1 SGHAT and CDR2 FQNNGV. V gave up 1 base and J gave up 3 bases, with 10 bases separating them. CDR3: CASSLGAGFNQPQHF. The CDR3, as DNA: TGTGCCAGCAGCTTAGGGGCAGGCTTCAATCAGCCCCAGCATTTT.

V is TRBV29-1 and J is TRBJ2-5, with 14 positions matching TRBD2. CDR1 SQVTM and CDR2 ANQGSEA come from the germline V gene. CDR3 size: 18 residues. The ends lost 6 bases at V and 1 base at J; junction bases unmatched: 13. In nucleotides, the CDR3 is TGCAGCGTCGACGGGACTAGCGGGAGTCCGGGACCCCAAGAGACCCAGTACTTC. Protein: CSVDGTSGSPGPQETQYF. The complete variable domain, with remaining parts taken from reference TRBV29-1 and TRBJ2-5, reads SAVISQKPSRDICQRGTSLTIQCQVDSQVTMMFWYRQQPGQSLTLIATANQGSEATYESGFVIDKFPISRPNLTFSTLTVSNMSPEDSSIYLCSVDGTSGSPGPQETQYFGPGTRLLVL.

The chain carries TRBV9 and TRBJ1-3; D gene uncertain. The germline V gene has CDR1 SGDLS and CDR2 YYNGEE. Trimming took off 0 bases at V and 5 bases at J, with 6 bases between the two ends. This CDR3 is built from 13 residues. In DNA form, the CDR3 reads TGTGCCAGCAGCGTAGAGGGAAGAAACACCATATATTTT. It specifies CASSVEGRNTIYF.

J is TRBJ2-4 and V is TRBV5-4, with TRBD2 matching 11 bases. V was pared by 0 bases and J by 5 bases, with 7 bases of the junction left unmatched. CDR1 is SGHNT, CDR2 YYREEE, per germline (reference sequence). The CDR3 loop spans 17 amino acids. The CDR3 DNA is TGTGCCAGCAGCTTGGCCGTAGCGGGAGGGCCCCAAAACATTCAGTACTTC. Its protein product is CASSLAVAGGPQNIQYF.

J is TRBJ1-4 and V is TRBV4-2; no definite D call. The V gene's germline CDR1 is LGHNA and CDR2 YNFKEQ. V lost 0 bases and J lost 4, with 9 bases in between. The CDR3 covers 15 residues. Here the CDR3 DNA reads TGTGCCAGCAGCCAAGACGGGGTGGGTAATGAAAAACTGTTTTTT. Amino acids: CASSQDGVGNEKLFF.

The chain combines TRBV28 with TRBJ1-5, with D unclear. Germline V CDR1 and CDR2: MDHEN, SYDVKM. V dropped 8 bases and J dropped 9 bases, with 23 bases sitting between them. CDR3 length equals 15 residues. This chain's CDR3 is CASLPALSGLMPQHF. The CDR3 nucleotides are TGTGCCAGCCTGCCCGCTTTGTCAGGCTTAATGCCCCAGCATTTT.

This rearrangement joins TRBV28 to TRBJ2-1, with 7 bases that match TRBD1. Per germline, CDR1 MDHEN and CDR2 SYDVKM. The CDR3 has 14 residues. The V and J ends lost 7 bases and 2 bases, in that order; junction bases with no gene match: 5. In DNA form, the CDR3 reads TGTGCCAGCACCTTAGGGGGCCCCTACAATGAGCAGTTCTTC. The encoded protein is CASTLGGPYNEQFF.

The chain combines TRBV25-1 with TRBJ2-1; D not certain. This CDR3 has 14 amino acids. From germline, CDR1 is MGHDK and CDR2 SYGVNS. The ends were cut back, 1 base at V and 9 bases at J, with 13 bases in the middle. The CDR3 loop is CASSESAPSAEQFF. DNA for the CDR3: TGTGCCAGCAGTGAATCAGCCCCTTCGGCTGAGCAGTTCTTC.

J is TRBJ2-3 and V is TRBV5-1; maybe TRBD1 (5 bases). This CDR3 has 15 amino acids. V lost 0 bases, J lost 3 bases, and 11 bases lay in between. Per the germline V gene, CDR1 is SGHRS and CDR2 is YFSETQ. As DNA, the CDR3 is TGCGCCAGCAGCTTGGAGGGCAGGGCGACAGATACGCAGTATTTT. Amino acid sequence: CASSLEGRATDTQYF.

J is TRBJ2-3 and V is TRBV6-6, with D perhaps matching TRBD1 or TRBD2 (5 bases each). Trimming took 8 bases from V and 0 from J, leaving 18 bases between them. CDR1 is MNHNY and CDR2 is SVGAGI in the germline V gene (reference sequence). The CDR3 contains 16 residues. The CDR3 sequence is CASLQGDGTSTDTQYF. The CDR3 coding sequence is TGTGCCAGCCTCCAAGGGGACGGAACTAGCACAGATACGCAGTATTTT.

This CDR3 is CASSLGTLAGGEQYF. CDR3 sequence (DNA): TGTGCCAGCAGCTTAGGGACCCTAGCGGGGGGGGAGCAGTACTTC. The chain is built from TRBV7-2 and TRBJ2-7, with 12 bases matching TRBD2. CDR1 is SGHTA, CDR2 FQGNSA, per germline. Unmatched junction bases numbered 5, after V lost 1 base and J lost 7 bases. This CDR3 has 15 residues. The full variable domain, completed using reference TRBV7-2 and TRBJ2-7, is GAGVSQSPSNKVTEKGKDVELRCDPISGHTALYWYRQSLGQGLEFLIYFQGNSAPDKSGLPSDRFSAERTGGSVSTLTIQRTQQEDSAVYLCASSLGTLAGGEQYFGPGTRLTVT.

The rearrangement uses TRBV2 and TRBJ2-3; the match to TRBD2 covers 7 bases. V trimming: 9 bases; J trimming: 5 bases; junction bases outside the gene matches: 14. CDR3 length: 15 amino acids. Germline CDR1 is SNHLY and CDR2 is FYNNEI. This chain's CDR3 is CASGGRREQEDTQYF. CDR3 DNA sequence: TGTGCCAGTGGGGGAAGGCGGGAGCAAGAAGATACGCAGTATTTT.

The V gene is TRBV6-1, the J gene TRBJ2-1; no clear D. Trimming left V 2 bases short and J 5 bases short, with 4 bases between. This CDR3 has 12 residues. Germline lookup yields CDR1 MNHNS and CDR2 SASEGT. CDR3: CASSEQDNEQFF. The DNA of the CDR3 is TGTGCCAGCAGTGAACAGGACAATGAGCAGTTCTTC.

In this sample, this clone turned up once. J is TRBJ2-7 and V is TRBV6-5; possible D gene TRBD2, 6 bases. Trimming removed 4 bases at V and 0 bases at J, with 10 bases between. The CDR3 spans 14 residues. CDR1 MNHEY and CDR2 SVGAGI come from the germline V gene. The CDR3 DNA reads as TGTGCCAGCAGTTCGCTAGCGAACTCCTACGAGCAGTACTTC. Its protein is CASSSLANSYEQYF.

The chain carries TRBV6-1 and TRBJ2-7, with D perhaps matching TRBD2 (5 bases). The CDR3 is 15 residues long. Trimming stripped 5 bases from V and 4 bases from J, with 18 bases between. Germline values: CDR1 MNHNS, CDR2 SASEGT. The CDR3: CASSFRLSPTYEQYF. The CDR3 DNA follows: TGTGCCAGCAGTTTCCGACTATCACCGACGTACGAGCAGTACTTC.

The chain is built from TRBV5-4 and TRBJ1-6; 9 positions agree with TRBD1. Germline CDR1 reads SGHNT; CDR2 reads YYREEE (reference sequence). V dropped 4 bases and J dropped 14; count of bases not matched to a gene: 10. CDR3 length: 14 residues. For the CDR3, the DNA is TGTGCCAGCAGCCGGGACAGGGAGCCTCAGGCCCTCCACTTT. As protein: CASSRDREPQALHF.

V usage is TRBV27 and J usage is TRBJ1-1, with D hard to call. Between the trimmed V and J ends, which lost 5 bases and 3 bases, there was a span of 16 bases. Germline lookup yields CDR1 MNHEY and CDR2 SMNVEV (reference sequence). The CDR3 loop spans 15 amino acids. The CDR3 DNA follows: TGTGCCAGCAGTCAAACCAGGACGCTGGACACTGAAGCTTTCTTT. As protein: CASSQTRTLDTEAFF.